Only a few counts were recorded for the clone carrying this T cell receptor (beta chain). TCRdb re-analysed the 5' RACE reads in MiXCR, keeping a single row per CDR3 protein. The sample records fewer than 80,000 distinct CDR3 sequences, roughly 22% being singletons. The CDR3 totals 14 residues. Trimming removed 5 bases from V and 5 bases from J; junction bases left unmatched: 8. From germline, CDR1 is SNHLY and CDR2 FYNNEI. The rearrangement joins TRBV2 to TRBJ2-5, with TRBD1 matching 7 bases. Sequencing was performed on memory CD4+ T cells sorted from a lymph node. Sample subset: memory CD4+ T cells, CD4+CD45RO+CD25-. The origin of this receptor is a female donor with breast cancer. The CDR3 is CASSSRGRRETQYF. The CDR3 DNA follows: TGTGCCAGCAGTAGCAGGGGGAGAAGGGAGACCCAGTACTTC.